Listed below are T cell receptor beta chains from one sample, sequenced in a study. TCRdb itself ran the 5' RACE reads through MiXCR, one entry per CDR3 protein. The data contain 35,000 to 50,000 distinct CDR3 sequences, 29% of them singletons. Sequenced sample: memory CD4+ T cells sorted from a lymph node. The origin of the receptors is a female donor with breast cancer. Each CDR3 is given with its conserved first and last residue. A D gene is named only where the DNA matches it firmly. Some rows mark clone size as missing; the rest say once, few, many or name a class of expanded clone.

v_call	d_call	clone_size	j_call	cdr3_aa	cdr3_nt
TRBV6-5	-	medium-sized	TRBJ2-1	CASSLENEQFF	TGTGCCAGCAGTTTGGAGAATGAGCAGTTCTTC
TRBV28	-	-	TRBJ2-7	CTSSLYGTSYEQYF	TGTACCAGCAGTTTATACGGGACTTCCTACGAGCAGTACTTC
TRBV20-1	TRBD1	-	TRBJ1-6	CSTRTGLDSPLHF	TGCAGTACCCGGACAGGACTCGATTCACCCCTCCACTTT
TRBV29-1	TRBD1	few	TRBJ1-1	CSVTSRQGNTEAFF	TGCAGCGTAACATCGAGACAGGGAAACACTGAAGCTTTCTTT
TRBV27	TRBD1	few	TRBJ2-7	CASSVRDRFYEQYF	TGTGCCAGCAGTGTCCGGGACAGGTTCTACGAGCAGTACTTC
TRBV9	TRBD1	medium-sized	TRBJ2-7	CASSVDYRGREQYF	TGTGCCAGCAGCGTAGATTACAGGGGCCGGGAGCAGTACTTC
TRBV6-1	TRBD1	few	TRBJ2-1	CASSLRQGPYNEQFF	TGTGCCAGCAGCCTTAGACAGGGACCCTACAATGAGCAGTTCTTC
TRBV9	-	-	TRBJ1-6	CASSRSYNSPLHF	TGTGCCAGCAGCCGCTCCTATAATTCACCCCTCCACTTT
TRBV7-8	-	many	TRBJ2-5	CASSLRWTVQETQYF	TGTGCCAGCAGCCTGAGATGGACGGTACAAGAGACCCAGTACTTC
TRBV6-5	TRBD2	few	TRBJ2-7	CASSWSGSRGYEQYF	TGTGCCAGCAGTTGGAGCGGGAGTAGGGGCTACGAGCAGTACTTC
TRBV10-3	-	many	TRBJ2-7	CAISDQHYEQYF	TGTGCCATCAGTGACCAACACTACGAGCAGTACTTC
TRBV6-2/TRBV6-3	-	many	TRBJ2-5	CASSYGQETQYF	TGTGCCAGCAGTTACGGTCAAGAGACCCAGTACTTC
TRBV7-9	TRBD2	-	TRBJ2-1	CASSLPLLAGGNEQFF	TGTGCCAGCAGCTTACCACTACTAGCGGGCGGCAATGAGCAGTTCTTC
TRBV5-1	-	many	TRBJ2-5	CASSLSGQETQYF	TGCGCCAGCAGCTTATCCGGTCAAGAGACCCAGTACTTC
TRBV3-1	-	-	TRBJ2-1	CASSPQGGVMYNEQFF	TGTGCCAGCAGCCCACAAGGGGGAGTCATGTACAATGAGCAGTTCTTC
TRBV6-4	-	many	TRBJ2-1	CASSRLGGEAGEQFF	TGTGCCAGCAGTCGGCTGGGCGGGGAGGCAGGTGAGCAGTTCTTC